This TCR beta chain comes out of a study of blood T cell repertoires in COVID-19. For the study at large: COVID-19 samples collected from the United States, Italy and Spain covered acute and convalescent phases. PBMCs, B-cell-depleted T cells, or T cells were the source of the cDNA or gDNA that made up the material.

Under the authors' procedure: Researchers report that nucleated cell counts were estimated from reference gene primer amplification. Assay: immunoSEQ multiplex PCR; the TCRdb copy retains only in-frame clones and omits some. V, J and clone size are taken as reported in that table, and D and trimming were inferred from the DNA itself. The data hold approximately 240,000 clones, with 65% to 85% observed a single time. This clone was seen just once. The ends lost 4 bases at V and 4 bases at J; junction bases unmatched: 19. In germline, CDR1 is SGHKS, CDR2 YYEKEE (reference sequence). The CDR3 has 19 residues.

Input material: peripheral blood. The J gene is TRBJ1-3, the V gene TRBV5-5; 8 bases align to TRBD1. The origin of this receptor is a woman between 35 and 50 years old with active or convalescent COVID-19. Here the CDR3 reads CASSGLAGQVRRAGNTIYF. CDR3 nucleotides: TGTGCCAGCAGCGGGCTCGCGGGACAGGTTCGGCGGGCCGGAAACACCATATATTTT.